This TCR beta chain is drawn from a study of cytomegalovirus exposure and HLA in healthy donors. Turning to this clone: Its antigen is currently unknown.

13 Jbeta primers and 60 Vbeta primers were used for the PCR. Assay used: immunoSEQ multiplex PCR; TCRdb lists only in-frame clones, some missing. Counted here are 200,000 or so clones, around 76% occurring once; the ten biggest clones make up under 0.8%. Study-wide results and limits: Later examination showed HLA-associated TCR beta chains had greater clonal expansion than equally common others. One variant, a missense change in DCLRE1C, was linked in a later analysis to TCR beta V- and J-gene trimming. In terms of immune exposure information, only CMV serostatus was available. It was reported in a later analysis that an Asian-associated ancestry cluster showed fewer N-insertions than the 666-donor mean.

Trimming removed 0 bases from V and 4 bases from J, with 12 bases in between. The CDR3 length is 15 residues. CDR1 and CDR2 (germline): SGDLS, YYNGEE. The gene calls are TRBV9 and TRBJ2-3; tentative D call: TRBD1 (5 bases). The sample taken for sequencing was PBMCs. The sequence came from a man aged 18-30 years in good health and CMV-seronegative. CDR3 amino acids: CASSVGGAGPDTQYF. The CDR3 coding sequence is TGTGCCAGCAGCGTAGGAGGAGCAGGGCCAGATACGCAGTATTTT.